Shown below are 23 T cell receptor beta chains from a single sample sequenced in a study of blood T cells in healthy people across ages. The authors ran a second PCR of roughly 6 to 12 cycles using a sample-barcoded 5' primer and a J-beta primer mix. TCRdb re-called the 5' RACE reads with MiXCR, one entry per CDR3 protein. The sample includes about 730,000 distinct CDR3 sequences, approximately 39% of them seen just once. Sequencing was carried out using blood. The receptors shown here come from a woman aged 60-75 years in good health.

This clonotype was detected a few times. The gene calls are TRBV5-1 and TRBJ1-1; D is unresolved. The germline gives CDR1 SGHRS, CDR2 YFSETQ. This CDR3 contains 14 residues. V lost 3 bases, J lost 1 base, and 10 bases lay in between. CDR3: CASSWGVENTEAFF. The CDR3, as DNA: TGCGCCAGCAGCTGGGGAGTTGAGAACACTGAAGCTTTCTTT.

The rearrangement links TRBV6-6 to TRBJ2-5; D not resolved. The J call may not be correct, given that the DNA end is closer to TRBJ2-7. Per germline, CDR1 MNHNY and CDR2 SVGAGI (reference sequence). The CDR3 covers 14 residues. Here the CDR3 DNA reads TGTGCCAGCATCGCTACCGTCTACTCCTACGAGCAGTACTTC. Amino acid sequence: CASIATVYSYEQYF.

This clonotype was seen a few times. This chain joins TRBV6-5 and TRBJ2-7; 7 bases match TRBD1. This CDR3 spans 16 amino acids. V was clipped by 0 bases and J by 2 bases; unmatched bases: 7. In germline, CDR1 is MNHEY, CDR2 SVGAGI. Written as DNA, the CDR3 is TGTGCCAGCAGTTACTCGAAAGGGGGCCTCCCCTACGAGCAGTACTTC. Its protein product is CASSYSKGGLPYEQYF.

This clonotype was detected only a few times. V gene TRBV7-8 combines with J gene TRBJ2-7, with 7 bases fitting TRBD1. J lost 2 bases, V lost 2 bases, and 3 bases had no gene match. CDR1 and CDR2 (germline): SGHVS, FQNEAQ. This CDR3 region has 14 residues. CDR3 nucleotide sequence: TGTGCCAGCAGCTTAACAGGGACAGCCTACGAGCAGTACTTC. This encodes CASSLTGTAYEQYF.

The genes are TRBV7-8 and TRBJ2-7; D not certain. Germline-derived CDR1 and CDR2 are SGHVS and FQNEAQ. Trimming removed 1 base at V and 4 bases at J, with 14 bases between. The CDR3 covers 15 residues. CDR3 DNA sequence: TGTGCCAGCAGCTTAGGCACTGAGCTGCTATACGAGCAGTACTTC. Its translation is CASSLGTELLYEQYF. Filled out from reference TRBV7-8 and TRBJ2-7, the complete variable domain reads GAGVSQSPRYKVAKRGQDVALRCDPISGHVSLFWYQQALGQGPEFLTYFQNEAQLDKSGLPSDRFFAERPEGSVSTLKIQRTQQEDSAVYLCASSLGTELLYEQYFGPGTRLTVT.

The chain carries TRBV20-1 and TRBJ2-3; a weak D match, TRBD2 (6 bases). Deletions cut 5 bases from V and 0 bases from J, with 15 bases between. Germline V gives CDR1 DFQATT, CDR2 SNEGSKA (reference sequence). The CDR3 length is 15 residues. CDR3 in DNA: TGCAGTGCTGGGAGGTCGGGCCTGAGCACAGATACGCAGTATTTT. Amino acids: CSAGRSGLSTDTQYF.

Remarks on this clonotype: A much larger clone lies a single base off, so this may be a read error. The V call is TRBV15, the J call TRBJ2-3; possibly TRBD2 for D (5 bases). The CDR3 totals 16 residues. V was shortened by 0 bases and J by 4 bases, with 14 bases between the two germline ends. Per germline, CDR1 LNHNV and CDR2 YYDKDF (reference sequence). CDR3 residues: CATSRDCPGSPDTQYF. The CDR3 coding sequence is TGTGCCACCAGCAGAGATTGCCCGGGGAGCCCAGATACGCAGTATTTT.

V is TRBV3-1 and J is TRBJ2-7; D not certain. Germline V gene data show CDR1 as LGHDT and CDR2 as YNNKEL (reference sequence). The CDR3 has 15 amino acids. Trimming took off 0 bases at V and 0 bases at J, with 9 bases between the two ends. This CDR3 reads CASSQEPQPSYEQYF. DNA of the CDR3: TGTGCCAGCAGCCAAGAGCCCCAGCCCTCCTACGAGCAGTACTTC.

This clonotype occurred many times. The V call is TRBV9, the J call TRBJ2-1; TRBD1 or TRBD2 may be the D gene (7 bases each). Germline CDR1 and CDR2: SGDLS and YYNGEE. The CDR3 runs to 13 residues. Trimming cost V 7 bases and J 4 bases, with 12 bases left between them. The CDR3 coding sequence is TGTGCCAGCTCAGGGGGGGGATACAATGAGCAGTTCTTC. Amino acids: CASSGGGYNEQFF. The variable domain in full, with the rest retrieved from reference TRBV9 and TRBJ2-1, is DSGVTQTPKHLITATGQRVTLRCSPRSGDLSVYWYQQSLDQGLQFLIQYYNGEERAKGNILERFSAQQFPDLHSELNLSSLELGDSALYFCASSGGGYNEQFFGPGTRLTVL.

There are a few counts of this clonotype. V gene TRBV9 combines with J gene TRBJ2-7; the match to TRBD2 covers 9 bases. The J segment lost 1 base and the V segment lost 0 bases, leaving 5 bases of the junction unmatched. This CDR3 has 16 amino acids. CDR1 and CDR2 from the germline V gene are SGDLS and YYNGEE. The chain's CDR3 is CASSVAGTSTSYEQYF. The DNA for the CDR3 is TGTGCCAGCAGCGTAGCTGGGACTAGCACGTCCTACGAGCAGTACTTC.

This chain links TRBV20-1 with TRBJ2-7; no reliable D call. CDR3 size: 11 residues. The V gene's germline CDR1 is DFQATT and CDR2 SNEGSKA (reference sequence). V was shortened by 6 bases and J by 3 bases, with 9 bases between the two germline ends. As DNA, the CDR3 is TGCAGTGCAACCCAGATCTACGAGCAGTACTTC. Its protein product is CSATQIYEQYF.

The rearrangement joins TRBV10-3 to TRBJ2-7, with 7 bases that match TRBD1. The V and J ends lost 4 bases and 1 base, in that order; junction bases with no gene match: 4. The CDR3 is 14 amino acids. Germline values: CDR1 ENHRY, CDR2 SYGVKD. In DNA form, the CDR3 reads TGTGCCATCAGTGTGGGGGACAGTTCCTACGAGCAGTACTTC. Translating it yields CAISVGDSSYEQYF.

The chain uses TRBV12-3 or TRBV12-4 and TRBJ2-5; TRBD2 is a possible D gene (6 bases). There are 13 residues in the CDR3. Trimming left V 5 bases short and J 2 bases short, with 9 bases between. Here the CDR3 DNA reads TGTGCCAGCAGTCCCGGGAGACAAGAGACCCAGTACTTC. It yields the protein CASSPGRQETQYF.

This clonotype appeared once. The CDR3 nucleotides read TGCAGTGCAGACCCTAGATCTAGCACAGATACGCAGTATTTT. It encodes CSADPRSSTDTQYF. This chain uses TRBV20-1 with TRBJ2-3; no firm D call. The CDR3 has 14 amino acids. Trimming pared 6 bases from V and 0 bases from J, leaving 13 bases between. Germline loops: CDR1 DFQATT, CDR2 SNEGSKA (reference sequence).

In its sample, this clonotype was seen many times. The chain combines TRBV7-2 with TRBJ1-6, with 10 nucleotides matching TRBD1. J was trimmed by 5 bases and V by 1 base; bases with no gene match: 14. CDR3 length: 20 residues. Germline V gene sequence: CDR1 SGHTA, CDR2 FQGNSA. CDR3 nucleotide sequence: TGTGCCAGCAGCTTAGGGGCGTTGTGGGACAGGGGTATTGATAATTCACCCCTCCACTTT. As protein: CASSLGALWDRGIDNSPLHF.

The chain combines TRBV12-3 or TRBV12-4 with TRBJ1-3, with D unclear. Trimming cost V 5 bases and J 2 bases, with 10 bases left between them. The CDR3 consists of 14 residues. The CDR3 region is CASSLSAAGNTIYF. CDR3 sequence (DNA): TGTGCCAGCAGTCTGAGTGCTGCTGGAAACACCATATATTTT.

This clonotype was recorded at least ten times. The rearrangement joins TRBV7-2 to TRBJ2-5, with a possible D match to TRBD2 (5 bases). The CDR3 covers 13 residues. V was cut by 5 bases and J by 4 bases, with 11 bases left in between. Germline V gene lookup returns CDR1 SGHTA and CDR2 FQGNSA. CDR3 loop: CASSVVEGETQYF. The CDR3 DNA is TGTGCCAGCAGCGTAGTTGAGGGAGAGACCCAGTACTTC.

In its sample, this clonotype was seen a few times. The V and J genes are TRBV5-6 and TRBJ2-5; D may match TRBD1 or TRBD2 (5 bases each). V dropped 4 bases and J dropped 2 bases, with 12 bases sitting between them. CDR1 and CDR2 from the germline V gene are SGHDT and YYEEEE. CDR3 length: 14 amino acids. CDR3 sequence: CASSAAGAQETQYF. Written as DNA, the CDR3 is TGTGCCAGCAGCGCCGCCGGGGCACAAGAGACCCAGTACTTC.

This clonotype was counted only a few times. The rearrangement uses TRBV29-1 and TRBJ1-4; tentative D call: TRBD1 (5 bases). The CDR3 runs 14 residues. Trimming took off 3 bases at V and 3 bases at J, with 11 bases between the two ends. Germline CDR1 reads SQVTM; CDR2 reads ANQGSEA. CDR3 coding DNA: TGCAGCGTTGATTCGGGGGGATCTAATGAAAAACTGTTTTTT. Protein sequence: CSVDSGGSNEKLFF.

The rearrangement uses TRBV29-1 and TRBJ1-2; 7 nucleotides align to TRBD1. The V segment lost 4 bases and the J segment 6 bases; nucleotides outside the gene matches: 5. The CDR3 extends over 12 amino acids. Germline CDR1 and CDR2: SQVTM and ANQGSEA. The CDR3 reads CSVVTGYDGYTF. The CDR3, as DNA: TGCAGCGTTGTGACAGGGTATGATGGCTACACCTTC.

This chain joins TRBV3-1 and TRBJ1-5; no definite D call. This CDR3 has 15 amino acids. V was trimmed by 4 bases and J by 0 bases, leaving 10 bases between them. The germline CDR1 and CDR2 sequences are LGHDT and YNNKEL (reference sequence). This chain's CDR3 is CASSPVLYSNQPQHF. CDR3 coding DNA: TGTGCCAGCAGCCCGGTCCTGTATAGCAATCAGCCCCAGCATTTT. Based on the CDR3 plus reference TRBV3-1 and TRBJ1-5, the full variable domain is DTAVSQTPKYLVTQMGNDKSIKCEQNLGHDTMYWYKQDSKKFLKIMFSYNNKELIINETVPNRFSPKSPDKAHLNLHINSLELGDSAVYFCASSPVLYSNQPQHFGDGTRLSIL.

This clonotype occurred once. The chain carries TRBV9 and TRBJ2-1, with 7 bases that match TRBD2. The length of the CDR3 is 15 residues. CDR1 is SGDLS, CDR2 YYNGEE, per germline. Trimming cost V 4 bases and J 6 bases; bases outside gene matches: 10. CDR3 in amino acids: CASSPDLAEVNEQFF. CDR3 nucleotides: TGTGCCAGCAGCCCGGACCTAGCGGAGGTCAATGAGCAGTTCTTC.

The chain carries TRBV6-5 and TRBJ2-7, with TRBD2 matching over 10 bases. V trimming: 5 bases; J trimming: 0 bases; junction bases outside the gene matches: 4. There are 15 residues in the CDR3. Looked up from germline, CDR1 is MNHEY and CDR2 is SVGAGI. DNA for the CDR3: TGTGCCAGCAGTACGGCTAGCGGGAGCTCCTACGAGCAGTACTTC. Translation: CASSTASGSSYEQYF.